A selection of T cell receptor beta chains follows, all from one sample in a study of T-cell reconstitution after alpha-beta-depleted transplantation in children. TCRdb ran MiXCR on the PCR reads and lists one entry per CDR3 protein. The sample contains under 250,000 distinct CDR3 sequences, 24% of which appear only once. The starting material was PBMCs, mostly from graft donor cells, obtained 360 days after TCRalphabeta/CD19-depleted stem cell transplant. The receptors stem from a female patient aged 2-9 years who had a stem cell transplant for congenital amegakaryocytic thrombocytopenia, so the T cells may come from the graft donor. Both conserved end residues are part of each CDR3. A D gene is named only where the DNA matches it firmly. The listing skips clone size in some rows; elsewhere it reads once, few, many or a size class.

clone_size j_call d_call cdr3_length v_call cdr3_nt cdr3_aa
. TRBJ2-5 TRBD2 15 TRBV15 TGTGCCACCAGCATTTTTAGCGGGGGCGGGGAGACCCAGTACTTC CATSIFSGGGETQYF
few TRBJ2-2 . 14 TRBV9 TGTGCCAGCAGCGTAGGTGGCTACACCGGGGAGCTGTTTTTT CASSVGGYTGELFF
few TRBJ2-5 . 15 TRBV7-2 TGTGCCAGCAGCCCCGGGACCCACCGTCAAGAGACCCAGTACTTC CASSPGTHRQETQYF
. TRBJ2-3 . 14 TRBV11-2 TGTGCCAGCAGCCGCAACAAGGGACTCCGATTATGGTATTTT CASSRNKGLRLWYF
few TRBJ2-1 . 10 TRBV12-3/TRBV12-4 TGTGCCAGCAGCCGGGGTGAGCAGTTCTTC CASSRGEQFF
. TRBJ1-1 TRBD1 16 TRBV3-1 TGTACCAGCAGCCAGGCTTTCAGGGGGCGGGACACTGAAGCTTTCTTT CTSSQAFRGRDTEAFF
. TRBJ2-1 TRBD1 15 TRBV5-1 TGCGCCAGCAGGCTCGTTGACAGGGGCCACAATGAGCAGTTCTTC CASRLVDRGHNEQFF
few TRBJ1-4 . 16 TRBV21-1 TGTGCCAGCAGTAAAGCGAGGGGACGGAACCAGGAAAAACTGTTTTTT CASSKARGRNQEKLFF
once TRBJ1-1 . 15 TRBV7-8 TGTGCCAGCAGCCCCGTTAGGGCCGGCACCCGGGGAGCTTTCTTT CASSPVRAGTRGAFF
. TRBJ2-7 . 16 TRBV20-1 TGCAGTGCTCCTACCTTGGCGGGAACCTTCTCCTACGAGCAGTACTTC CSAPTLAGTFSYEQYF
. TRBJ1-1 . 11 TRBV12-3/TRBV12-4 TGTGCCAGCAGTTATTCGGGGGCAGCTTTCTTT CASSYSGAAFF